These 30 T cell receptor beta chains were sequenced from one sample in a study of T-cell reconstitution after alpha-beta-depleted transplantation in children. A library of TCRbeta sequences, prepared with unique molecular identifiers, was generated. TCRdb reanalysed the PCR reads using MiXCR and keeps one entry per CDR3 protein. The profile shows 80,000 or so distinct CDR3 sequences, roughly 14% of them singletons. The material sequenced was PBMCs, mostly from graft donor cells, taken 180 days after TCRalphabeta/CD19-depleted stem cell transplant. These receptors were taken from a male patient aged 2 to 9 who had a stem cell transplant for acute lymphoblastic leukemia, so the T cells may come from the graft donor.

This clonotype was seen only a few times. The chain carries TRBV20-1 and TRBJ1-6, with unresolved D. V was clipped by 3 bases and J by 7 bases, with 10 bases between them. Germline CDR1 and CDR2: DFQATT and SNEGSKA (reference sequence). This CDR3 is 13 amino acids long. The CDR3 loop reads CSASGRRNSPLHF. The CDR3 DNA reads TGCAGTGCTAGTGGCAGGCGGAATTCACCCCTCCACTTT.

As regards this clonotype: A much larger clone lies a single base off, so this may be a read error. The gene calls are TRBV12-3 or TRBV12-4 and TRBJ2-2, with a possible D match to TRBD1 (5 bases). This CDR3 is 15 amino acids long. CDR3 loop: CASSFLGDGTRELFF. CDR3 nucleotides: TGTGCCAGCAGTTTCTTAGGGGATGGCACCCGGGAGCTGTTTTTT.

The rearrangement links TRBV2 to TRBJ2-2; tentative D call: TRBD1 (5 bases). Germline-derived CDR1 and CDR2 are SNHLY and FYNNEI. Trimming took off 5 bases at V and 2 bases at J, with 12 bases between the two ends. CDR3 length: 15 residues. In DNA, the CDR3 is TGTGCCAGCAGTCAGGGCACTTTCAACACCGGGGAGCTGTTTTTT. It specifies CASSQGTFNTGELFF.

The chain uses TRBV7-2 and TRBJ2-7; D might be TRBD1 (6 bases). CDR3 size: 15 residues. Trimming cost V 1 base and J 1 base, with 11 bases left between them. Germline V gene lookup returns CDR1 SGHTA and CDR2 FQGNSA. In nucleotides, the CDR3 is TGTGCCAGCAGCTTAGTAGAGGGGGAATCCTACGAGCAGTACTTC. Encoded protein: CASSLVEGESYEQYF.

V usage is TRBV6-5 and J usage is TRBJ2-7, with 9 bases that match TRBD2. Germline-derived CDR1 and CDR2 are MNHEY and SVGAGI. The CDR3 is 14 residues long. Trimming cost V 3 bases and J 4 bases; bases outside gene matches: 4. CDR3 DNA sequence: TGTGCCAGCAGTTATGGACTAGCGACTTACGAGCAGTACTTC. This encodes CASSYGLATYEQYF.

This clonotype was counted between two and nine times. The V and J genes are TRBV24-1 and TRBJ2-5; D unclear. The germline V gene has CDR1 KGHDR and CDR2 SFDVKD. CDR3 size: 16 residues. Trimming stripped 2 bases from V and 4 bases from J, with 16 bases between. CDR3 sequence reads: CATSDSVFGNSETQYF. The CDR3 DNA is TGTGCCACCAGTGATTCGGTTTTCGGCAACTCAGAGACCCAGTACTTC.

A few counts support this clonotype. The CDR3 spells CASSMDRDEQYF. DNA for the CDR3: TGCGCCAGCAGTATGGACAGGGACGAGCAGTACTTC. V is TRBV5-1 and J is TRBJ2-7; 8 bases fit TRBD1. The CDR3 length is 12 residues. The germline CDR1 and CDR2 sequences are SGHRS and YFSETQ. With 5 bases clipped from V and 5 bases from J, the junction kept 3 bases outside the gene matches.

In this sample, this clonotype turned up a few times. The V call is TRBV20-1, the J call TRBJ2-1; 15 bases are shared with TRBD2. CDR1 DFQATT and CDR2 SNEGSKA come from the germline V gene (reference sequence). CDR3 length equals 16 residues. Germline trimming cut 3 bases from V and 8 bases from J; bases unmatched to any gene: 8. CDR3 DNA sequence: TGCAGTGCTAGGCCCGGGACTAGCGGGAGGTACGATGAGCAGTTCTTC. Translated, it gives CSARPGTSGRYDEQFF.

V gene TRBV2 combines with J gene TRBJ2-7; a possible D gene is TRBD2 (6 bases). Germline values: CDR1 SNHLY, CDR2 FYNNEI. This CDR3 has 13 amino acids. Trimming cost V 7 bases and J 5 bases, with 15 bases left between them. The CDR3 region is CASKYGGLNEQYF. The CDR3 region has the DNA TGTGCCAGCAAGTACGGGGGTCTGAACGAGCAGTACTTC.

V gene TRBV9 combines with J gene TRBJ2-2; perhaps TRBD1 as D (6 bases). V was cut by 0 bases and J by 5 bases, with 11 bases left in between. This CDR3 is built from 15 residues. CDR1 and CDR2 from the germline V gene are SGDLS and YYNGEE. The CDR3 loop is CASSVARGKTGELFF. CDR3 nucleotide sequence: TGTGCCAGCAGCGTAGCCAGGGGAAAGACCGGGGAGCTGTTTTTT.

The chain links TRBV7-2 to TRBJ2-2; possible D gene TRBD2, 6 bases. Germline CDR1 reads SGHTA; CDR2 reads FQGNSA. V lost 5 bases and J 6 bases, leaving 13 bases between the germline ends. The CDR3 length is 14 residues. CDR3 residues: CASSLTGSSGELFF. CDR3 in DNA: TGTGCCAGCAGCCTGACCGGGAGCTCCGGGGAGCTGTTTTTT.

Comment on this clonotype: This may be a read error, as it is one base from a much larger clone. The J gene is TRBJ2-7, the V gene TRBV5-6; D ambiguous. Per the germline V gene, CDR1 is SGHDT and CDR2 is YYEEEE. CDR3 length: 11 residues. In DNA form, the CDR3 reads TGTGCCAGCAGCTTGGATGACGAGCTGTACTTC. It codes for CASSLDDELYF.

This clonotype was picked up a small number of times. V and J are TRBV14 and TRBJ1-5, with 7 bases identical to TRBD1. Losses at the gene ends were 4 bases for V and 1 base for J; bases not matched to a gene: 7. This CDR3 comprises 16 residues. Germline-derived CDR1 and CDR2 are SGHDN and FVKESK. The CDR3 is CASSRNPGQSNQPQHF. The CDR3 region has the DNA TGTGCCAGCAGCCGCAACCCGGGACAGAGCAATCAGCCCCAGCATTTT.

Only a few counts were recorded for this clonotype. This rearrangement joins TRBV7-9 to TRBJ2-7; D could derive from TRBD1 or TRBD2 (5 bases each). Germline V CDR1 and CDR2: SEHNR, FQNEAQ (reference sequence). This CDR3 has 14 amino acids. The ends were cut back, 5 bases at V and 0 bases at J, with 11 bases in the middle. The CDR3 DNA reads TGTGCCAGCAGCCCCCCGGGGCCCTCCTACGAGCAGTACTTC. The encoded protein is CASSPPGPSYEQYF.

The chain recombines TRBV11-1 with TRBJ2-2, with TRBD1 matching over 10 bases. Trimming at V came to 1 base and at J to 4 bases, leaving 12 bases not matched to a gene. The CDR3 has 19 amino acids. CDR1 and CDR2 from the germline V gene are SGHAT and FQDESV (reference sequence). The CDR3 reads CASSLETGGFTTFTGELFF. DNA for the CDR3: TGTGCCAGCAGCTTAGAGACAGGGGGCTTTACTACCTTCACCGGGGAGCTGTTTTTT.

The V call is TRBV7-2, the J call TRBJ1-1, with D uncertain. Between the trimmed V and J ends, which lost 5 bases and 1 base, there was a span of 11 bases. Germline-derived CDR1 and CDR2 are SGHTA and FQGNSA. CDR3 size: 14 residues. CDR3 protein: CASSPLRENTEAFF. The CDR3, as DNA: TGTGCCAGCAGCCCTCTTAGGGAGAACACTGAAGCTTTCTTT.

On this clonotype itself: No conserved phenylalanine or tryptophan is present at the end of the CDR3, so a read error is the likely explanation. The chain has TRBV25-1 and TRBJ1-1, with D possibly being TRBD1 (6 bases). The V gene lost 3 bases and the J gene lost 0 bases, with 8 bases spanning the gap. The germline gives CDR1 MGHDK, CDR2 SYGVNS. The CDR3 is 14 residues long. The CDR3, as DNA: TGTGCCAGCAGTGAGACAGGTTTGAACACTGAAGCTTTCTAT. Its translation is CASSETGLNTEAFY.

This clonotype has a single count. The DNA is omitted, as the CDR3 cannot be located on it reliably, and the CDR3 follows TCRdb's listing. The V and J genes are TRBV9 and TRBJ1-4. The CDR3 sequence runs 15 residues, both termini included. Germline CDR1 reads SGDLS; CDR2 reads YYNGEE. CDR3 amino acids: CASSVVGFGNEKLYF.

The chain employs TRBV7-2 and TRBJ1-2; D possibly corresponds to TRBD1 (5 bases). This CDR3 region has 14 residues. Germline V CDR1 and CDR2: SGHTA, FQGNSA. Between the trimmed V and J ends, which lost 1 base and 8 bases, there was a span of 14 bases. CDR3 sequence: CASSLVRFGGGYTF. CDR3 DNA sequence: TGTGCCAGCAGCTTAGTGAGGTTCGGGGGAGGCTACACCTTC.

This clonotype was counted only a few times. This chain connects TRBV7-2 to TRBJ2-4; D is uncertain. Germline-derived CDR1 and CDR2 are SGHTA and FQGNSA. V shed 5 bases and J shed 0 bases, with 11 bases lying between them. The CDR3 is 15 amino acids. For the CDR3, the DNA is TGTGCCAGCAGCCCCCCGTCCCTAGCCAAAAACATTCAGTACTTC. Protein: CASSPPSLAKNIQYF.

The rearrangement uses TRBV11-1 and TRBJ2-3; possible D gene TRBD2, 6 bases. Germline V gives CDR1 SGHAT, CDR2 FQDESV (reference sequence). V was clipped by 2 bases and J by 2 bases, with 20 bases between them. The CDR3 sequence is 18 residues long. CDR3: CASSLNKEVAAFTDTQYF. CDR3 DNA: TGTGCCAGCAGCTTAAATAAAGAAGTAGCGGCCTTCACAGATACGCAGTATTTT.

The CDR3 loop reads CSGRDSFYNEQFF. In DNA, the CDR3 is TGCAGCGGCCGGGACAGCTTCTACAATGAGCAGTTCTTC. This chain connects TRBV29-1 to TRBJ2-1, with 7 bases aligning to TRBD1. Germline trimming cut 7 bases from V and 3 bases from J; bases unmatched to any gene: 6. CDR3 length equals 13 residues. Germline CDR1 is SQVTM and CDR2 is ANQGSEA.

The chain employs TRBV5-5 and TRBJ2-2; tentatively, D is TRBD2 (6 bases). CDR1 and CDR2 from the germline V gene are SGHKS and YYEKEE (reference sequence). V was shortened by 0 bases and J by 4 bases, with 13 bases between the two germline ends. The CDR3 consists of 16 residues. The CDR3 loop reads CASSLVGGRGTGELFF. The CDR3 nucleotides are TGTGCCAGCAGCTTGGTTGGGGGGAGAGGCACCGGGGAGCTGTTTTTT.

This clonotype was observed a handful of times. The chain employs TRBV7-9 and TRBJ1-2; D unclear. V gave up 5 bases and J gave up 10 bases, with 20 bases separating them. This CDR3 region has 14 residues. In germline, CDR1 is SEHNR, CDR2 FQNEAQ (reference sequence). The DNA for the CDR3 is TGTGCCAGCAGCGATCGACGGTCTCCCCGGGTCTACACCTTC. Amino acid sequence: CASSDRRSPRVYTF.

This clonotype occurred a few times. The chain couples TRBV7-2 to TRBJ2-7; TRBD2 agrees at 7 bases. J was trimmed by 1 base and V by 5 bases; bases with no gene match: 5. CDR1 is SGHTA, CDR2 FQGNSA, per germline. The CDR3 length is 14 residues. The chain's CDR3 is CASSPLAGSYEQYF. The CDR3 DNA reads TGTGCCAGCAGCCCCTTAGCGGGTTCCTACGAGCAGTACTTC.

In this sample, this clonotype turned up a few times. This rearrangement joins TRBV6-5 to TRBJ1-3; D gene ambiguous. V was cut by 4 bases and J by 0 bases, with 7 bases left in between. The CDR3 has 14 residues. The germline CDR1 and CDR2 sequences are MNHEY and SVGAGI. The CDR3 is CASSSIVSGNTIYF. CDR3 in DNA: TGTGCCAGCAGTTCGATTGTCTCTGGAAACACCATATATTTT.

There are many counts of this clonotype. The genes are TRBV7-3 and TRBJ2-7, with 8 bases fitting TRBD1. The CDR3 consists of 14 residues. The junction had 4 bases not matched to a gene; V was cut back by 5 bases and J by 1 base. The germline V gene has CDR1 SGHTA and CDR2 FQGTGA. CDR3 DNA: TGTGCCAGCAGCCTGCGACAGGGGTCCTACGAGCAGTACTTC. It yields the protein CASSLRQGSYEQYF. The whole variable domain, remainder taken from reference TRBV7-3 and TRBJ2-7, is GAGVSQTPSNKVTEKGKYVELRCDPISGHTALYWYRQSLGQGPEFLIYFQGTGAADDSGLPNDRFFAVRPEGSVSTLKIQRTERGDSAVYLCASSLRQGSYEQYFGPGTRLTVT.

The chain joins TRBV2 to TRBJ1-1; D possibly corresponds to TRBD1 (5 bases). V was cut by 10 bases and J by 0 bases, with 18 bases left in between. Looked up from germline, CDR1 is SNHLY and CDR2 is FYNNEI. The CDR3 is 15 residues long. The CDR3, as DNA: TGTGCCACCCCGGGGGTGGGGGGGATGAACACTGAAGCTTTCTTT. Residues: CATPGVGGMNTEAFF.

The CDR3, as DNA: TGTGCCAGCAGACAAATGCCCGGACACGCTCAGCATTTT. This codes for CASRQMPGHAQHF. The chain joins TRBV6-1 to TRBJ1-5, with D maybe TRBD1 (5 bases). The V end lost 6 bases, the J end lost 13 bases, and 19 bases lay between the germline ends. CDR1 MNHNS and CDR2 SASEGT come from the germline V gene. The CDR3 covers 13 residues.

This clonotype was observed a handful of times. This chain uses TRBV21-1 with TRBJ1-1. TRBV21-1 is labeled a pseudogene. CDR3 length: 14 residues. The CDR3 DNA is TGTGCCAGCAGCAAAGGGTCGGGGAACACTGAAGCTTTCTTT. Translation gives CASSKGSGNTEAFF.